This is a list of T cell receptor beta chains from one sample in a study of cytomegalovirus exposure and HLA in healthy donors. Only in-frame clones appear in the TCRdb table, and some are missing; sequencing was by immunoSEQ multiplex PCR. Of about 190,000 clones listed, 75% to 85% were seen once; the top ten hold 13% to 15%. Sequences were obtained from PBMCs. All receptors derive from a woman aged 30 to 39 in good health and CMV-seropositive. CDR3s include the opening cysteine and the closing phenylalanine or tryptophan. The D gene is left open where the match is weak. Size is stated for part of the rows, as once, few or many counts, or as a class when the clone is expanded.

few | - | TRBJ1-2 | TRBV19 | TGTGCCAGTAGTACCCCCGGGACAACTAACTATGGCTACACCTTC | CASSTPGTTNYGYTF
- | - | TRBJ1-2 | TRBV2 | TGTGCCAGCAGTTTCCGGGACTCAGAAGGTTATGGCTACACCTTC | CASSFRDSEGYGYTF
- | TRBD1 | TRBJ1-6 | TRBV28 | TGTGCCAGCAGCTCAGGGGGCGTTTTTTCACCCCTCCACTTT | CASSSGGVFSPLHF
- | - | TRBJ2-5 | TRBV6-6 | TGTGCCAGCAGTTACAATTTGGCCGAGACCCAGTACTTC | CASSYNLAETQYF
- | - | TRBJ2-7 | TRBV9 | TGTGCCAGCAGCGCGCGGGACAGCTCCTACGAGCAGTACTTC | CASSARDSSYEQYF
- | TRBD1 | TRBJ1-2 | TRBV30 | TGTGCCTGGAGTGTGTGGTACAGGGGAGAAGGCTACACCTTC | CAWSVWYRGEGYTF
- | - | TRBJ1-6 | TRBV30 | TGTGCCTGGACTCTGACATCCGAAGGTTCACCCCTCCACTTT | CAWTLTSEGSPLHF
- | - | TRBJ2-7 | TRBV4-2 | TGTGCCAGCAGCCAAGAAGGACGGCTAACGGGGGAGCAGTACTTC | CASSQEGRLTGEQYF
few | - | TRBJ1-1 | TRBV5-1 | TGCGCCAGCAGCTTGAAAGTTGGGACATTTGAAGCTTTCTTT | CASSLKVGTFEAFF
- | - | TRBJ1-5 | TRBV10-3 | TGTGCCATCAGTGAAAACAGGGACCAGCCCCAGCATTTT | CAISENRDQPQHF
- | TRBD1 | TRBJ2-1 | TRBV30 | TGTGCCTGGAGTGGGACAGGGTTAAATGAGCAGTTCTTC | CAWSGTGLNEQFF
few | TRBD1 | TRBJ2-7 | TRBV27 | TGTGCCAGCAGTAGGGGACAGGATCCCTACGAGCAGTACTTC | CASSRGQDPYEQYF
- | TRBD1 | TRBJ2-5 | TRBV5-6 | TGTGCCAGCAGCTTGGGGACAGGGTCGGGGCAAGAGACCCAGTACTTC | CASSLGTGSGQETQYF
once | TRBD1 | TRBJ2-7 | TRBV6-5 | TGTGCCAGCAGTTACGGGACAGGGGTAGTCGACGAGCAGTACTTC | CASSYGTGVVDEQYF
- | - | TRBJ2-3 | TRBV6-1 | TGTGCCAGCAGTGAAGCCGGGGGATACACAGATACGCAGTATTTT | CASSEAGGYTDTQYF
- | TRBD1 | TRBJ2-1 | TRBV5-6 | TGTGCCAGCACCTTCGACAGGGGGCACAATGAGCAGTTCTTC | CASTFDRGHNEQFF
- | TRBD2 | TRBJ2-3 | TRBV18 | TGTGCCAGCTCCACCGAGCGGGATCCTACGGATACGCAGTATTTT | CASSTERDPTDTQYF
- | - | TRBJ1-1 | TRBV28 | TGTGCCAGCAGTTTCTCTATAGGGGTTGTCACTGAAGCTTTCTTT | CASSFSIGVVTEAFF
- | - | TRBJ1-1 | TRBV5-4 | TGTGCCAGCAGCGTGAGACAGAACACTGAAGCTTTCTTT | CASSVRQNTEAFF
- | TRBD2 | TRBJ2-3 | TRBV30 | TGTGCCTGGAGTCAGCTAGCGGGGGTCACAGATACGCAGTATTTT | CAWSQLAGVTDTQYF
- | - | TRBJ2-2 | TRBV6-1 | TGTGCCAGAGAACAGGGTAGACGGGGCGGGGAGCTGTTTTTT | CAREQGRRGGELFF
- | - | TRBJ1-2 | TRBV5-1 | TGCGCCAGCAGCTTGGAACAGGGTGGCTACACCTTC | CASSLEQGGYTF
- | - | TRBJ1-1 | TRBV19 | TGTGCCAGTAGGGCAGCCCAAAGGAGCACTGAAGCTTTCTTT | CASRAAQRSTEAFF
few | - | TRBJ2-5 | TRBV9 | TGTGCCAGCAGCGTAGACCCCGGAGAGACCCAGTACTTC | CASSVDPGETQYF
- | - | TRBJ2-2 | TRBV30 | TGTGCCTGGAGTGTATTAGGGGCCCGGGAGCTGTTTTTT | CAWSVLGARELFF
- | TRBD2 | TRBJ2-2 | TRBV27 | TGTGCCAGCAGTTTTACGGAGGTAACGGGGTCTCCCCCCCGGACTAGCGGGAGATCCGGGGAGCTGTTTTTT | CASSFTEVTGSPPRTSGRSGELFF
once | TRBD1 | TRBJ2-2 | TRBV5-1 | TGCGCCAGCAGCAAACAGGCAGGTGACAGGGGAGCCGGGGAGCTGTTTTTT | CASSKQAGDRGAGELFF
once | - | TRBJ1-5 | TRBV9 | TGTGCCAGCAGCCCTGACGGGGATCAGCCCCAGCATTTT | CASSPDGDQPQHF
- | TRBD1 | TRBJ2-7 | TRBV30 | TGTGCCTGGCAGGGACAGAACTACGAGCAGTACTTC | CAWQGQNYEQYF
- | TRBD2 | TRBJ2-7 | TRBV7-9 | TGTGCCAGCAGCTTCCCGGGACTAGCGGGGAGCCACGAGCAGTACTTC | CASSFPGLAGSHEQYF
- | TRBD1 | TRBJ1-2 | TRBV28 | TGTGCCAGCAGAGGGGGGGGACAGGGTACGGGCTACACCTTC | CASRGGGQGTGYTF